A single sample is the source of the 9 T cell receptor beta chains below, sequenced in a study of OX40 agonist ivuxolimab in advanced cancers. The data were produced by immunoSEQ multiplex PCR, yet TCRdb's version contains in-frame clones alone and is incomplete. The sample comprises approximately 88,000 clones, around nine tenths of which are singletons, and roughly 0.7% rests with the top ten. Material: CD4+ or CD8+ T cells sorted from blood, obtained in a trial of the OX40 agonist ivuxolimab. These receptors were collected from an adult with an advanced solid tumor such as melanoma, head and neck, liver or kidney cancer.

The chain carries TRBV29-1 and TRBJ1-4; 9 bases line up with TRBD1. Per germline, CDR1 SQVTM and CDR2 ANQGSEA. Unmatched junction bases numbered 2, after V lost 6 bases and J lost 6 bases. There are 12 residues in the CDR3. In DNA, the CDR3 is TGCAGCGTACAGGGGGCTGATGAAAAACTGTTTTTT. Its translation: CSVQGADEKLFF.

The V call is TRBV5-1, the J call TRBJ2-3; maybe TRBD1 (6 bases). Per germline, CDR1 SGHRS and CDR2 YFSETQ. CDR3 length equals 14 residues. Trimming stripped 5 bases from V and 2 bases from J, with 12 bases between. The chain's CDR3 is CASRRQAHTDTQYF. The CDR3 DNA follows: TGCGCCAGCAGACGACAGGCCCACACAGATACGCAGTATTTT.

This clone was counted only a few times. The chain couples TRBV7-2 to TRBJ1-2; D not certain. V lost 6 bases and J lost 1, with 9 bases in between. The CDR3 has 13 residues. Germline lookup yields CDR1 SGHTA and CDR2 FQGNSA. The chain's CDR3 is CASSSQLNYGYTF. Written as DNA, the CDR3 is TGTGCCAGCAGTTCACAGCTTAACTATGGCTACACCTTC.

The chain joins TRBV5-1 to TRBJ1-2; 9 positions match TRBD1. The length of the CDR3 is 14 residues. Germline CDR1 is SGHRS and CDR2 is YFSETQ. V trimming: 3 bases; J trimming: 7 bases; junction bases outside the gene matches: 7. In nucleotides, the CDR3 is TGCGCCAGCAGCTCCTCCGGGACAGGGCTTGGCTACACCTTC. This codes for CASSSSGTGLGYTF.

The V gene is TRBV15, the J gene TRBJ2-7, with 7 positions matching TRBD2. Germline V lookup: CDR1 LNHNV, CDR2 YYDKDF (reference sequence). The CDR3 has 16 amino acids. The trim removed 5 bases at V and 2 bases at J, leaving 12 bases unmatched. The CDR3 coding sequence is TGTGCCACCAGCCCGCGGGGAGGGTCAGGGACCTACGAGCAGTACTTC. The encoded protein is CATSPRGGSGTYEQYF.

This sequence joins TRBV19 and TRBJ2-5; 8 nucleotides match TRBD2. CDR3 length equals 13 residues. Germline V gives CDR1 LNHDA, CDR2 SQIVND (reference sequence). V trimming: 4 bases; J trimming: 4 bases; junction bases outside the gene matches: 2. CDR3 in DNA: TGTGCCAGTAGTAACGGGAGGGGAGAGACCCAGTACTTC. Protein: CASSNGRGETQYF.

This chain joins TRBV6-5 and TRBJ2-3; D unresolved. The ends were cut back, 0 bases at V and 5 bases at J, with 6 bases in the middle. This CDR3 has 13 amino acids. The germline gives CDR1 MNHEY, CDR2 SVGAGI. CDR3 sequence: CASSYSIEDTQYF. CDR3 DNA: TGTGCCAGCAGTTACTCGATTGAAGATACGCAGTATTTT.

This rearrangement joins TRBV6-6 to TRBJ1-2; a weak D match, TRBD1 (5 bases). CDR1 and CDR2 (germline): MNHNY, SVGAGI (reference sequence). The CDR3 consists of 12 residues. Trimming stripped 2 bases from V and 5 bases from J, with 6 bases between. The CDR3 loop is CASSYRGYGYTF. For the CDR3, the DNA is TGTGCCAGCAGTTACAGGGGATATGGCTACACCTTC.

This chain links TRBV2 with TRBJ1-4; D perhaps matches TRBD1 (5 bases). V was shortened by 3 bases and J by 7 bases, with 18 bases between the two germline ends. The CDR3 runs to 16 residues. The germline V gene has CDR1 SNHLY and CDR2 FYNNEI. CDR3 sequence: CASSDEIQDEGEKLFF. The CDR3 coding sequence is TGTGCCAGCAGTGATGAGATACAGGATGAGGGTGAAAAACTGTTTTTT.